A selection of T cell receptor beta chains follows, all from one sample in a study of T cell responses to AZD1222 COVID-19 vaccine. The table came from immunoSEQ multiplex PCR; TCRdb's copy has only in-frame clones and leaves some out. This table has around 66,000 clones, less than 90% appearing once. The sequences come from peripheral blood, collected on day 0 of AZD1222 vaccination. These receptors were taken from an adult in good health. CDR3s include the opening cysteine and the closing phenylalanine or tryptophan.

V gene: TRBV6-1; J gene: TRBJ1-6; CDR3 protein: CASSEEEGANSPLHF
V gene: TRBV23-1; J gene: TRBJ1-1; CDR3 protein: CASSQSKNTEAFF
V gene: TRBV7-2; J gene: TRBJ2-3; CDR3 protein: CASSLAASGAPTDTQYF
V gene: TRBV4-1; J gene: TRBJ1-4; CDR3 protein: CASSKGNLRSDEKLFF
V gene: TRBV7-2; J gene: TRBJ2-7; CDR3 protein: CASSLEPGLAYEQYF
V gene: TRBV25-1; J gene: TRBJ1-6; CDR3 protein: CASSESSSYNSPLHF
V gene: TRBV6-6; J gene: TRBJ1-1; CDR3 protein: CASAGAITEAFF
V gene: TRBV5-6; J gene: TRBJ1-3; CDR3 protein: CASSSGVVPGNTIYF
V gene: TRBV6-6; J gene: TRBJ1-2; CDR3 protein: CASSLGPSLSADGYTF
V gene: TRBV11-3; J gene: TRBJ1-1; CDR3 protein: CASSLDRARGMKTNTEAFF
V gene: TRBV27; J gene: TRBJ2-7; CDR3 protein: CASSLAVGDSYEQYF
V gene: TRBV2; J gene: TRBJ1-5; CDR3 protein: CASSFRDRLQPQHF
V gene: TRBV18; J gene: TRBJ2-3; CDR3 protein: CASSPAMGGIGDTQYF
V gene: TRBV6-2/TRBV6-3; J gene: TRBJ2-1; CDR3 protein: CASSYSIRDRVRDEQFF
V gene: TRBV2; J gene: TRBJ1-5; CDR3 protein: CASSEALFGNNQPQHF
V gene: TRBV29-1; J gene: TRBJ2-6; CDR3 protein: CSVGPSGANVLTF
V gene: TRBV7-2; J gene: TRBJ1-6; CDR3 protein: CASSLVTQVRSPLHF
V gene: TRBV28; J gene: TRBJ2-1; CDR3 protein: CASTLNPAGAGGVNEQFF
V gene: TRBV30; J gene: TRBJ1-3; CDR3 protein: CAWSSHGTYGNTIYF
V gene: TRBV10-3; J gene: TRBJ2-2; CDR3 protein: CAISEGPDRANTGELFF
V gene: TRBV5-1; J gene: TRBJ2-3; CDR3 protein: CASSASSTDTQYF
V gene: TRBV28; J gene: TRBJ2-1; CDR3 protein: CATKKTSFNEQFF
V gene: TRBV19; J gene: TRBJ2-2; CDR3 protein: CASSMSRWNTGELFF
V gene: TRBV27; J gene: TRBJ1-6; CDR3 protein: CASRPGQGMSSYNSPLHF
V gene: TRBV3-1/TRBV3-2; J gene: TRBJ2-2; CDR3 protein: CASSQEYRLSPNTGELFF
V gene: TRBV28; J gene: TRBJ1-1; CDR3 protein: CASIPPPSENTEAFF
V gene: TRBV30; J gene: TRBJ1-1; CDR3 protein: CAWSVRGGVSFF
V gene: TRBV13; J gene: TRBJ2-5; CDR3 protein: CASSRGGVETQYF
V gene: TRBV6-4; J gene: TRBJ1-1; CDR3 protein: CASRDTPNTEAFF
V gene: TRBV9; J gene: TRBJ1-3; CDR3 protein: CASSGLGRGNTIYF
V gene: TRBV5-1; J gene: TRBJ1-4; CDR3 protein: CASSQGTTTNEKLFF
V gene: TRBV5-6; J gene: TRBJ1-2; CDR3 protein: CASSLGQGADYGYTF